These T cell receptor beta chains were read from a single sample in a study of shared clonotypes between healthy human individuals. Method: immunoSEQ multiplex PCR; TCRdb's copy keeps in-frame clones and lacks some. Here the sample spans approximately 2,300,000 clones, 85% to 95% being singletons. Sequencing used naive CD4+ T cells from PBMCs. The source of these receptors is a young man in good health. Some clones in this sample may be carry-over from other donors' samples. CDR3s leave out the opening cysteine and the closing phenylalanine or tryptophan. Fields, in order: J gene, clone size, V gene, CDR3 protein. A row's size may be missing; if present it is once, few, many or a size class.

TRBJ1-1 few TRBV30 AWSVIRNTEAF
TRBJ1-3 NA TRBV28 ASRRGPGNTIY
TRBJ2-1 NA TRBV7-9 ASSLARQGKRNEQF
TRBJ2-1 NA TRBV7-2 ASSPRTADNEQF
TRBJ1-5 NA TRBV10-3 AISESLGQAGGNQPQH
TRBJ2-7 NA TRBV30 AWTRTGNNYEQY
TRBJ2-5 NA TRBV9 ASSVDWTQETQY
TRBJ1-1 NA TRBV5-1 ASSSLNPPGGGTEAF
TRBJ2-5 NA TRBV6-5 ASKPNRGIPETQY
TRBJ1-1 NA TRBV28 ASGVGIDTEAF
TRBJ2-1 few TRBV5-1 ASRPDRYNEQF